Shown below are 12 T cell receptor beta chains from a single sample sequenced in a study of CD8 T cells in ankylosing spondylitis. General study points: A TCR beta motif of under 10 highly homologous variants seemed to mark ankylosing spondylitis blood.

Each CDR3 protein gets one entry after TCRdb re-called the 5' RACE reads with MiXCR. The sample carries 700,000 to 1,000,000 distinct CDR3 sequences, 12% recorded once. Their target antigens are unknown. The source material was blood, either unsorted or a sorted T cell fraction (not recorded which). The receptors here all came from a male donor with ankylosing spondylitis.

This clonotype showed up just a few times. This chain links TRBV7-9 with TRBJ2-5; TRBD1 matches at 7 bases. The trim removed 5 bases at V and 5 bases at J, leaving 11 bases unmatched. This CDR3 has 15 amino acids. Germline V gene data show CDR1 as SEHNR and CDR2 as FQNEAQ (reference sequence). The CDR3 region is CASSPPGQLRETQYF. The CDR3 DNA follows: TGTGCCAGCAGCCCACCGGGACAGCTGCGGGAGACCCAGTACTTC.

The V call is TRBV7-2, the J call TRBJ2-7; D is perhaps TRBD1 (6 bases). The length of the CDR3 is 14 residues. With 3 bases removed from V and 1 base from J, the gap between germline ends came to 10 bases. Germline V gene lookup returns CDR1 SGHTA and CDR2 FQGNSA. Written as DNA, the CDR3 is TGTGCCAGCAGCTTCGACCAGGGGTCCTACGAGCAGTACTTC. It is translated as CASSFDQGSYEQYF.

The J gene is TRBJ1-1, the V gene TRBV12-3 or TRBV12-4; D is unresolved. The V and J ends lost 0 bases and 0 bases respectively, with 8 bases between them. The length of the CDR3 is 15 residues. This chain's CDR3 is CASSLAALMNTEAFF. The DNA for the CDR3 is TGTGCCAGCAGTTTAGCGGCTCTAATGAACACTGAAGCTTTCTTT.

The chain uses TRBV4-3 and TRBJ2-3; tentative D call: TRBD2 (6 bases). Germline lookup yields CDR1 LGHNA and CDR2 YSLEER. The CDR3 contains 19 residues. V lost 0 bases to trimming and J lost 3 bases, with 22 bases between them. Written as DNA, the CDR3 is TGCGCCAGCAGCCAAGATTTGGGGGGACCAGGTGATCCAACAGATACGCAGTATTTT. Translating it yields CASSQDLGGPGDPTDTQYF.

This clonotype was seen many times. The chain joins TRBV6-5 to TRBJ2-2; possibly TRBD1 for D (7 bases). Germline V CDR1 and CDR2: MNHEY, SVGAGI. This CDR3 contains 18 residues. V was clipped by 0 bases and J by 4 bases, with 18 bases between them. The CDR3 bases are TGTGCCAGCAGTTACTCGATAAAAACCCAGGGGGGCACCGGGGAGCTGTTTTTT. As protein: CASSYSIKTQGGTGELFF.

This clonotype showed up just a few times. The J gene is TRBJ1-6, the V gene TRBV7-2; no definite D call. CDR1 is SGHTA and CDR2 is FQGNSA in the germline V gene. The CDR3 is 13 amino acids. V gave up 1 base and J gave up 9 bases, with 7 bases separating them. CDR3 region: CASSLEKGSPLHF. The CDR3 DNA is TGTGCCAGCAGCTTAGAAAAGGGTTCACCCCTCCACTTT.

CDR3 in amino acids: CAISPSVSTDTQYF. CDR3 in DNA: TGTGCCATCAGTCCTAGCGTTAGCACAGATACGCAGTATTTT. The chain combines TRBV10-3 with TRBJ2-3; tentatively, D is TRBD2 (6 bases). The germline V gene encodes CDR1 ENHRY and CDR2 SYGVKD. V lost 5 bases and J lost 0, with 9 bases in between. CDR3 length equals 14 residues.

This clonotype was seen at least ten times. The rearrangement links TRBV7-2 to TRBJ2-7; 7 nucleotides align to TRBD1. The CDR3 length is 15 residues. V gave up 0 bases and J gave up 0 bases; unmatched junction bases: 2. CDR1 is SGHTA and CDR2 is FQGNSA in the germline V gene. In nucleotides, the CDR3 is TGTGCCAGCAGCTTAGCCGGGACAGCCTCCTACGAGCAGTACTTC. Translated, it gives CASSLAGTASYEQYF.

This sequence joins TRBV11-2 and TRBJ2-7; D possibly corresponds to TRBD2 (5 bases). Per germline, CDR1 SGHAT and CDR2 FQNNGV. The CDR3 runs to 18 residues. Trimming removed 2 bases at V and 2 bases at J, with 22 bases between. The CDR3 region has the DNA TGTGCCAGCAGCTTACGACACCCGGACGCCCGGCGGGCCTACGAGCAGTACTTC. Its protein is CASSLRHPDARRAYEQYF.

This clonotype occurred a few times. This sequence joins TRBV15 and TRBJ2-1; D is tentatively TRBD1 or TRBD2 (8 bases each). The CDR3 spans 16 residues. Trimming cost V 7 bases and J 8 bases, with 24 bases left between them. Per germline, CDR1 LNHNV and CDR2 YYDKDF (reference sequence). This CDR3 is CATMDRAAGEWYEQFF. CDR3 DNA: TGTGCCACCATGGACAGGGCAGCGGGAGAGTGGTATGAGCAGTTCTTC.

This sequence joins TRBV7-6 and TRBJ2-5; 11 positions agree with TRBD2. The V segment lost 5 bases and the J segment 7 bases; nucleotides outside the gene matches: 6. The CDR3 sequence is 14 residues long. Germline values: CDR1 SGHVS, CDR2 FNYEAQ. Here the CDR3 reads CASSGRLAGPTQYF. The DNA for the CDR3 is TGTGCCAGCAGCGGTAGACTAGCGGGGCCGACCCAGTACTTC.

V gene TRBV9 combines with J gene TRBJ1-3, with D unresolved. This CDR3 is 15 amino acids long. Germline V gene lookup returns CDR1 SGDLS and CDR2 YYNGEE. Deletions cut 3 bases from V and 0 bases from J, with 10 bases between. CDR3 coding DNA: TGTGCCAGCAGCGGAGGTTGGGGCTCTGGAAACACCATATATTTT. It codes for CASSGGWGSGNTIYF.